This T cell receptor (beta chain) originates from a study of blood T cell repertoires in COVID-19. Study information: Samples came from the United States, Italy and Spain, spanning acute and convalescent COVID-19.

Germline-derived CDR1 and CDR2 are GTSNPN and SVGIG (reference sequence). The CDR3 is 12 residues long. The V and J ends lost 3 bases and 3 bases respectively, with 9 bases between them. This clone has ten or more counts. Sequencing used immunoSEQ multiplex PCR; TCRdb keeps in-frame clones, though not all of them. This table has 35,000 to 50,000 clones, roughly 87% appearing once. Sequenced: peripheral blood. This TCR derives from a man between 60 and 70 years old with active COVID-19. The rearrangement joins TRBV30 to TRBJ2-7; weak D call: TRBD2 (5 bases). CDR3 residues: CAWRAAFYEQYF. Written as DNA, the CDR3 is TGTGCCTGGAGAGCGGCGTTCTACGAGCAGTACTTC.